The rows below give T cell receptor beta chains drawn from one sample of a study of naive and memory T cell subsets. TCRdb analysed the UMI-ligation and nested PCR reads with MiXCR anew, one entry per CDR3 protein. The sample holds under 150,000 distinct CDR3 sequences, about 15% seen once. Sample: naive CD4+ T cells from blood. The receptors here all came from a human donor in good health. Both conserved end residues are part of each CDR3. Each record gives: J gene, D gene, clone size, V gene, CDR3 DNA, CDR3 protein. D genes are given only for firm matches. Part of the rows lack a size; the others show once, few, many or a class for expanded clones.

j_gene: TRBJ2-1; d_gene: TRBD2; abundance: .; v_gene: TRBV29-1; CDR3nt: TGCAGCGTTGTTAGAGGACTAGCGGGAAGGTTCGGGCAGTTCTTC; CDR3aa: CSVVRGLAGRFGQFF
j_gene: TRBJ2-1; d_gene: .; abundance: .; v_gene: TRBV20-1; CDR3nt: TGCAGTGCTAGAGGCCGTCTAGTTGGGACTGGGTCCTACAATGAGCAGTTCTTC; CDR3aa: CSARGRLVGTGSYNEQFF
j_gene: TRBJ1-1; d_gene: TRBD1; abundance: few; v_gene: TRBV5-1; CDR3nt: TGCGCCAGCAGCTTGGGGACAGGGGCCAGCATAATTAACACTGAAGCTTTCTTT; CDR3aa: CASSLGTGASIINTEAFF
j_gene: TRBJ2-3; d_gene: TRBD1; abundance: few; v_gene: TRBV18; CDR3nt: TGTGCCAGCTCCGGTGTCGGACAGGCTAGCACAGATACGCAGTATTTT; CDR3aa: CASSGVGQASTDTQYF
j_gene: TRBJ2-1; d_gene: .; abundance: .; v_gene: TRBV12-3/TRBV12-4; CDR3nt: TGTGCCAGCAGTGGGGCCCATGAGCAGTTCTTC; CDR3aa: CASSGAHEQFF
j_gene: TRBJ2-1; d_gene: TRBD2; abundance: few; v_gene: TRBV20-1; CDR3nt: TGCAGTGCCCCGGGGGGTCCTTGGGGTGAGCAGTTCTTC; CDR3aa: CSAPGGPWGEQFF
j_gene: TRBJ2-1; d_gene: TRBD2; abundance: few; v_gene: TRBV20-1; CDR3nt: TGCAGTGCTAGAAAATCGACTAGCCTTCCCTACAATGAGCAGTTCTTC; CDR3aa: CSARKSTSLPYNEQFF
j_gene: TRBJ2-5; d_gene: .; abundance: few; v_gene: TRBV18; CDR3nt: TGTGCCAGCTCACCCAATAGCGGTTGGGAGACCCAGTACTTC; CDR3aa: CASSPNSGWETQYF
j_gene: TRBJ2-7; d_gene: TRBD2; abundance: .; v_gene: TRBV5-1; CDR3nt: TGCGCCAGCAGCTTGGGTAGCGGGGCCTACGAGCAGTACTTC; CDR3aa: CASSLGSGAYEQYF
j_gene: TRBJ2-7; d_gene: .; abundance: .; v_gene: TRBV5-5; CDR3nt: TGTGCCAGCAGCTCGTTCGAGCGCTACTACGAGCAGTACTTC; CDR3aa: CASSSFERYYEQYF
j_gene: TRBJ2-4; d_gene: .; abundance: few; v_gene: TRBV14; CDR3nt: TGTGCCAGCAGCCAATCCGGACAGAAAAACATTCAGTACTTC; CDR3aa: CASSQSGQKNIQYF
j_gene: TRBJ2-1; d_gene: TRBD2; abundance: few; v_gene: TRBV20-1; CDR3nt: TGCAGTGCTAGAAAGAGCGGGAGCCCACGGGATGAGCAGTTCTTC; CDR3aa: CSARKSGSPRDEQFF
j_gene: TRBJ2-7; d_gene: TRBD1; abundance: few; v_gene: TRBV18; CDR3nt: TGTGCCAGCTCACGGGTGGACAGGGCAGGTAACGAGCAGTACTTC; CDR3aa: CASSRVDRAGNEQYF
j_gene: TRBJ1-1; d_gene: .; abundance: few; v_gene: TRBV7-2; CDR3nt: TGTGCCAGCAGCTGGGGGGACACTGAAGCTTTCTTT; CDR3aa: CASSWGDTEAFF
j_gene: TRBJ1-1; d_gene: .; abundance: few; v_gene: TRBV20-1; CDR3nt: TGCAGTGCGACCGGACCGTTGAACACTGAAGCTTTCTTT; CDR3aa: CSATGPLNTEAFF
j_gene: TRBJ2-7; d_gene: TRBD1; abundance: .; v_gene: TRBV20-1; CDR3nt: TGCAGTGCTTCCGGGACAGGGGGTGACGAGCAGTACTTC; CDR3aa: CSASGTGGDEQYF
j_gene: TRBJ2-5; d_gene: .; abundance: few; v_gene: TRBV7-9; CDR3nt: TGTGCCAGCAGCTTAGCACTGGGGCCTCAAGAGACCCAGTACTTC; CDR3aa: CASSLALGPQETQYF
j_gene: TRBJ2-5; d_gene: TRBD2; abundance: many; v_gene: TRBV9; CDR3nt: TGTGCCAGCAGCGTAGGCGGCGGGGCGGGAGCGGACGAGACCCAGTACTTC; CDR3aa: CASSVGGGAGADETQYF
j_gene: TRBJ1-5; d_gene: .; abundance: few; v_gene: TRBV2; CDR3nt: TGTGCCAGCAGTGAAGGGGGGCGCAATCAGCCCCAGCATTTT; CDR3aa: CASSEGGRNQPQHF
j_gene: TRBJ2-1; d_gene: TRBD2; abundance: .; v_gene: TRBV4-1; CDR3nt: TGCGCCAGCAGCCAAACTGGACTAGCGGAGTGGGGCTCCTACAATGAGCAGTTCTTC; CDR3aa: CASSQTGLAEWGSYNEQFF